This T cell receptor beta chain was sequenced in a study of blood T cell repertoires in COVID-19. For the study at large: Samples taken during acute and convalescent COVID-19 were collected in the United States, Italy and Spain.

TCRdb's table, derived via immunoSEQ multiplex PCR, lists solely in-frame clones and lacks some. The table lists around 30,000 clones, roughly three quarters of them singletons. In this sample, this clone turned up many times. The CDR3 runs 14 residues. The junction had 9 bases not matched to a gene; V was cut back by 5 bases and J by 6 bases. Germline loops: CDR1 MNHEY, CDR2 SVGAGI. The sequence was collected from a human donor in a cohort sampled during active COVID-19. The sequenced sample consisted of peripheral blood. This sequence joins TRBV6-5 and TRBJ2-7, with 8 bases identical to TRBD1. Here the CDR3 DNA reads TGTGCCAGCAGTCCCTCCGGGACAGGTAGCGAGCAGTACTTC. Its protein is CASSPSGTGSEQYF.